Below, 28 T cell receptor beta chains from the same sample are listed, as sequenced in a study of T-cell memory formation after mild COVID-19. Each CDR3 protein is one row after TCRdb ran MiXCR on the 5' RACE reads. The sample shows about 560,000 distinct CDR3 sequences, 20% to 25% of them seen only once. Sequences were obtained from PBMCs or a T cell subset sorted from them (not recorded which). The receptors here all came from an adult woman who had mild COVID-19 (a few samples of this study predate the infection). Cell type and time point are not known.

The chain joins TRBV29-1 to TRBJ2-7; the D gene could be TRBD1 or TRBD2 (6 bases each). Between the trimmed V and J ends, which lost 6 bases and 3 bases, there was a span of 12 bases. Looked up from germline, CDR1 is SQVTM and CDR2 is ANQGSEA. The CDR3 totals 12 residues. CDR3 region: CSVGGTVYEQYF. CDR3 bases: TGCAGCGTGGGGGGCACCGTCTACGAGCAGTACTTC.

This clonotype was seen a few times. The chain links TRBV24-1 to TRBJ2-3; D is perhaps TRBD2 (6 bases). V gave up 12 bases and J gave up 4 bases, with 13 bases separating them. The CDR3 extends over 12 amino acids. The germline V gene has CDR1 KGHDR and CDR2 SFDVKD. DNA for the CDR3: TGTGCCTGTGCGGGATCACCAGATACGCAGTATTTT. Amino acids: CACAGSPDTQYF.

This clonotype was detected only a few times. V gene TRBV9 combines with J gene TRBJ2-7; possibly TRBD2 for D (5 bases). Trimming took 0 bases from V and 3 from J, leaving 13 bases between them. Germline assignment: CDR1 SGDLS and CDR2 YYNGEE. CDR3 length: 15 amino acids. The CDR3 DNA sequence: TGTGCCAGCAGCGTAGGGGGAATAGCGAGCTACGAGCAGTACTTC. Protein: CASSVGGIASYEQYF.

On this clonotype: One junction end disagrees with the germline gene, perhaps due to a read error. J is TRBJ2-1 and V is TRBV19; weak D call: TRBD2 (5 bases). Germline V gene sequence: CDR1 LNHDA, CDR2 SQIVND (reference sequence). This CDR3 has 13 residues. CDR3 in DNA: TGTGCCAGTAGTATAGGGTACGGGGTAGAGCCGTTCTTC. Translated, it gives CASSIGYGVEPFF.

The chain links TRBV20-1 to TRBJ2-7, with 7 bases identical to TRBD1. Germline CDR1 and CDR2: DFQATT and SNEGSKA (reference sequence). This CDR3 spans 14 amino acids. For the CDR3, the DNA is TGCAGCGCCTCACCGACAGGGCTCCCCTACGAGCAGTACTTC. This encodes CSASPTGLPYEQYF.

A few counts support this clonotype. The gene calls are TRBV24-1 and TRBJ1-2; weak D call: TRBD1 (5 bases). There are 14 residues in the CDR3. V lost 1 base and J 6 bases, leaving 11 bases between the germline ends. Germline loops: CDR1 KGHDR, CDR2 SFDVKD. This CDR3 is CATSDFSQGNGYTF. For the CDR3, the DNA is TGTGCCACCAGTGATTTTAGTCAGGGCAATGGCTACACCTTC.

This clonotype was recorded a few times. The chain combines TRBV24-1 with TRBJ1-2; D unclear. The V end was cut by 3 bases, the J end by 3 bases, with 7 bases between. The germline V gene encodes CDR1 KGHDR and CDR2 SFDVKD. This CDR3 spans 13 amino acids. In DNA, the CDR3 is TGTGCCACCAGTGATCCGCCGGACTATGGCTACACCTTC. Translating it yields CATSDPPDYGYTF.

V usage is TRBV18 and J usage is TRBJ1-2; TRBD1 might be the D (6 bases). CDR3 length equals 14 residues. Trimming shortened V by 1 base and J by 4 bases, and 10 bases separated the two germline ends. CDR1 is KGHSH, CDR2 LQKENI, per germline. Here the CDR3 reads CASSPRQEIYGYTF. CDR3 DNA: TGTGCCAGCTCACCACGACAGGAGATCTATGGCTACACCTTC.

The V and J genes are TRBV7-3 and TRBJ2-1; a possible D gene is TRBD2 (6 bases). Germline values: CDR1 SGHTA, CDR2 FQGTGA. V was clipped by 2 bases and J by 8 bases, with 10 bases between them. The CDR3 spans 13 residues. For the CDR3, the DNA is TGTGCCAGCAGCTTAGATTCTAGCGATGAGCAGTTCTTC. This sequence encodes CASSLDSSDEQFF.

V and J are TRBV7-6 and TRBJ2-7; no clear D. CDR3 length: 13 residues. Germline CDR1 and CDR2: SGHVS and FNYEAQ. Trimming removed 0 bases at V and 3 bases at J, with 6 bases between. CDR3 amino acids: CASSLAGRYEQYF. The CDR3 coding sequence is TGTGCCAGCAGCTTAGCAGGACGCTACGAGCAGTACTTC.

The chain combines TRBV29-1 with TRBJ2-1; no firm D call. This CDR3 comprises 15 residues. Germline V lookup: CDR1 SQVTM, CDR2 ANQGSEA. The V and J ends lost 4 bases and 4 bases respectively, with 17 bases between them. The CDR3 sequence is CSVVTRVTLYNEQFF. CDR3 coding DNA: TGCAGCGTTGTAACACGGGTGACTCTTTACAATGAGCAGTTCTTC.

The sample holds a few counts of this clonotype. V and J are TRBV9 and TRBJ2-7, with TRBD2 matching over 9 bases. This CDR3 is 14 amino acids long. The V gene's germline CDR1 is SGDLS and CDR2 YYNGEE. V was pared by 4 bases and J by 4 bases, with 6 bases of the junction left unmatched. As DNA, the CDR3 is TGTGCCAGCAGCTTTGGTAGCGGGAGTTACGAGCAGTACTTC. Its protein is CASSFGSGSYEQYF.

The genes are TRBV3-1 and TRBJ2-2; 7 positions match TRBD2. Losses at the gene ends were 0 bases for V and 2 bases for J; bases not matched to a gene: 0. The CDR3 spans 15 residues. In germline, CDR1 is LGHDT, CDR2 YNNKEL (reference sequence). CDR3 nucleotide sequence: TGTGCCAGCAGCCAAGAGGGACTAAACACCGGGGAGCTGTTTTTT. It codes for CASSQEGLNTGELFF.

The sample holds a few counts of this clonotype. CDR3 DNA sequence: TGTGCCAGCAGACCTACCGGGACAGGGGGCCCGTCTGGGGCCAACGTCCTGACTTTC. Encoded protein: CASRPTGTGGPSGANVLTF. The chain uses TRBV2 and TRBJ2-6; TRBD1 matches 12 bases. The germline gives CDR1 SNHLY, CDR2 FYNNEI. V shed 6 bases and J 1 base; nucleotides not matched to a gene: 10. This CDR3 region has 19 residues.

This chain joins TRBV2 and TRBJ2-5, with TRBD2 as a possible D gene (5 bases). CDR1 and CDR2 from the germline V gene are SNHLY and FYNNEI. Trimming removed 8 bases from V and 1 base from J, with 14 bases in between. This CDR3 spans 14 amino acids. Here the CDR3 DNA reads TGTGCCAGCCGAGGGTCGCCAGTCCAAGAGACCCAGTACTTC. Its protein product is CASRGSPVQETQYF.

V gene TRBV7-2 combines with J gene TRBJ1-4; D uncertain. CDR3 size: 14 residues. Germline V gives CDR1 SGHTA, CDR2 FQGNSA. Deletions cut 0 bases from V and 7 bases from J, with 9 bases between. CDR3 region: CASSLALQGEKLFF. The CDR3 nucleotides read TGTGCCAGCAGCTTAGCGCTTCAAGGTGAAAAACTGTTTTTT. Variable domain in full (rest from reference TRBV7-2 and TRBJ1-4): GAGVSQSPSNKVTEKGKDVELRCDPISGHTALYWYRQSLGQGLEFLIYFQGNSAPDKSGLPSDRFSAERTGGSVSTLTIQRTQQEDSAVYLCASSLALQGEKLFFGSGTQLSVL.

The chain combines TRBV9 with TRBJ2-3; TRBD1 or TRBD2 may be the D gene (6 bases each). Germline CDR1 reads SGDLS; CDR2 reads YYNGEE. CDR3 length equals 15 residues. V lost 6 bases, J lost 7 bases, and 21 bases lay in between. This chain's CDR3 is CASTERGVGMNTQYF. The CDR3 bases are TGTGCCAGCACCGAGAGGGGGGTCGGCATGAATACGCAGTATTTT.

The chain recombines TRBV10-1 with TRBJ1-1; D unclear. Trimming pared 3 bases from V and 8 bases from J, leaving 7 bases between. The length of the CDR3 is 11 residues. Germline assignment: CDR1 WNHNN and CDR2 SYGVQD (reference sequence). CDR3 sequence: CASSDAREAFF. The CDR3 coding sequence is TGCGCCAGCAGTGATGCCAGGGAAGCTTTCTTT.

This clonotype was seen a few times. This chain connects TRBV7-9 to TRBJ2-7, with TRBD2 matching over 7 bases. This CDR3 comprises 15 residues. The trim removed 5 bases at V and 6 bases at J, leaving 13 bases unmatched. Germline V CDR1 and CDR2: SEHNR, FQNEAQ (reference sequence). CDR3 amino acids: CASSENGLGWGEQYF. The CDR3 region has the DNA TGTGCCAGCAGCGAAAACGGACTAGGTTGGGGCGAGCAGTACTTC.

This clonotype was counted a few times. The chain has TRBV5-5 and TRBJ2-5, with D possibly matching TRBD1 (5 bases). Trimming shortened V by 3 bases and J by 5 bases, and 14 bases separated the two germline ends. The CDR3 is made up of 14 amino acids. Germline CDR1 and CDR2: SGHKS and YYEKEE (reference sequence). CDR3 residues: CASSSHGGAETQYF. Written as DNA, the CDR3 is TGTGCCAGCAGCTCCCACGGTGGGGCTGAGACCCAGTACTTC.

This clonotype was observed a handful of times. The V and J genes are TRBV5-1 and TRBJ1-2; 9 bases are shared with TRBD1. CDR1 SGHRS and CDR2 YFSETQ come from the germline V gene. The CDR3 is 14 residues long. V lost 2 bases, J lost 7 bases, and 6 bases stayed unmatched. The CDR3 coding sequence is TGCGCCAGCAGCTTAGACGGGACAGGGCTTGGCTACACCTTC. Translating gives CASSLDGTGLGYTF.

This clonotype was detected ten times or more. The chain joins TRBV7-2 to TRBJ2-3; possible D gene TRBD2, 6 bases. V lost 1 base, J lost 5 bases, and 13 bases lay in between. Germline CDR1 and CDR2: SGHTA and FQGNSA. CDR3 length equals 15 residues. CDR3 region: CASSLVGLPLDTQYF. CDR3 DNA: TGTGCCAGCAGCTTAGTCGGACTACCCTTAGATACGCAGTATTTT.

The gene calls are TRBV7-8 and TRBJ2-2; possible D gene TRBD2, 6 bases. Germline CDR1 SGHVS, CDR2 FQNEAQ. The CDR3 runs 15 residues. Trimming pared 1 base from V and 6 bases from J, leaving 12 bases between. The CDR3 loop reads CASSLVRGVAGELFF. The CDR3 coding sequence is TGTGCCAGCAGCTTAGTACGCGGGGTGGCCGGGGAGCTGTTTTTT.

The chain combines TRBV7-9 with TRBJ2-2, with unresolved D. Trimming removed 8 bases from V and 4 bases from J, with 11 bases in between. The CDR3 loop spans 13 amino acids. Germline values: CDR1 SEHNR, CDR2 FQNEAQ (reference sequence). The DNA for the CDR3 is TGTGCCAGCCCAACTTGGGGCACCGGGGAGCTGTTTTTT. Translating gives CASPTWGTGELFF.

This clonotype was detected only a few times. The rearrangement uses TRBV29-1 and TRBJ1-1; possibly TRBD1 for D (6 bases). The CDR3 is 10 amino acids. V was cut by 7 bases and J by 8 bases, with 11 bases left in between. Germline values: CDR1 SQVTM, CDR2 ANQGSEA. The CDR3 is CSAGQREAFF. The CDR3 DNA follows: TGCAGCGCCGGACAGAGAGAAGCTTTCTTT.

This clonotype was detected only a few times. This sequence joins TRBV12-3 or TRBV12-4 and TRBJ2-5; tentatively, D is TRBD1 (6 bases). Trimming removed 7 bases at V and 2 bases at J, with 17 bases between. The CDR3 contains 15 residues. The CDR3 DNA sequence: TGTGCCAGCACCATGGGGGCTAACCCTCAAGAGACCCAGTACTTC. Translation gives CASTMGANPQETQYF.

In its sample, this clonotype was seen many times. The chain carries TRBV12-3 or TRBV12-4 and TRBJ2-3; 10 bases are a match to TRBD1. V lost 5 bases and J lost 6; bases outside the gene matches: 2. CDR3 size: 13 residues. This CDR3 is CASSRQGADTQYF. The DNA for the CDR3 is TGTGCCAGCAGTCGACAGGGGGCGGATACGCAGTATTTT.

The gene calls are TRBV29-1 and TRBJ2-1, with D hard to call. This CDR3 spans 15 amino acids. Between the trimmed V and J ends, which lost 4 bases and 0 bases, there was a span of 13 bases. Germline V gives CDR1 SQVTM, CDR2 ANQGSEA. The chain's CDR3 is CSVGHLPLSYNEQFF. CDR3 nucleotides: TGCAGCGTTGGCCACCTTCCCCTCTCCTACAATGAGCAGTTCTTC.